This TCR beta chain was captured by sequencing in a study of beta chain features in type 1 diabetes. This clone was observed a handful of times. The target antigen is unknown. Since all of the isolated RNA was reverse transcribed, expressed TCRB transcripts were what got sequenced. Clones were read by immunoSEQ multiplex PCR, and TCRdb kept only the in-frame ones, dropping some. Of a few hundred thousand clones in the sample, about 14% were seen once. Trimming pared 1 base from V and 5 bases from J, leaving 13 bases between. This CDR3 has 15 amino acids. Germline CDR1 and CDR2: SGHNT and YENEEA. Study conclusions and caveats: Among all four CD4+ subsets, Type 1 diabetes patients had TCRB CDR3s that were moderately but significantly shorter. VDJ junctions sequenced from type 1 diabetes patients showed fewer insertions and more deletions.

The V and J genes are TRBV11-3 and TRBJ2-3; possible D gene TRBD1, 7 bases. The TCR comes from a woman between 18 and 29 years old with type 1 diabetes. Sample: naive CD4+ T cells from blood. The CDR3 DNA reads as TGTGCCAGCAGCTTAGTTGGTCAGGGGGGAGATACGCAGTATTTT. Protein product: CASSLVGQGGDTQYF.